This T cell receptor beta chain was identified during a study of blood T cell repertoires in COVID-19. The overall study: Sources were T cells, B-cell-depleted T cells, or PBMCs; the material itself was cDNA or gDNA.

Authors' processing steps: Reference gene primer amplification gave nucleated cell count estimates. The table came from immunoSEQ multiplex PCR; TCRdb's copy has only in-frame clones and leaves some out. D and trimming were read from the DNA, whereas the V and J calls and clone size are those reported in that table. The data hold about 140,000 clones, with 65% to 80% observed a single time. This sequence was found in a man older than 75 with acute or convalescent COVID-19. Material: peripheral blood.

The CDR3 here is CAWSGLYRRGTEAFF. The CDR3 DNA follows: TGTGCCTGGAGTGGCCTGTATAGAAGGGGCACTGAAGCTTTCTTT. The rearrangement joins TRBV30 to TRBJ1-1; D perhaps matches TRBD1 (5 bases). The CDR3 length is 15 residues. Germline assignment: CDR1 GTSNPN and CDR2 SVGIG (reference sequence). Trimming cost V 1 base and J 4 bases, with 16 bases left between them.